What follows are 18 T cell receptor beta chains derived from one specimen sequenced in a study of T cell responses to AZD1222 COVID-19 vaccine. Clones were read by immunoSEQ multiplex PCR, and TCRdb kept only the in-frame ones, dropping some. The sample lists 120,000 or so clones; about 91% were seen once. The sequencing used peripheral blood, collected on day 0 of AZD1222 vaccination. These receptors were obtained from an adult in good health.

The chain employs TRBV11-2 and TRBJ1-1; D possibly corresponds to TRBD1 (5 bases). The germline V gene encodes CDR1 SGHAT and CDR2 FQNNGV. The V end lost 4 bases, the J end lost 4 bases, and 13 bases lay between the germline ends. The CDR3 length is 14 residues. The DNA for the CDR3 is TGTGCCAGCAGCTACCTAGGGGTAGGCACTGAAGCTTTCTTT. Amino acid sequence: CASSYLGVGTEAFF.

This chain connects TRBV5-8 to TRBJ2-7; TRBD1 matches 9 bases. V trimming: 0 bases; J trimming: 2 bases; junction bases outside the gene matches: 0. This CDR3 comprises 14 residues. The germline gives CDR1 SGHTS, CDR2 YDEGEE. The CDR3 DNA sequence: TGTGCCAGCAGCTTGGGGACAGGGGCCTACGAGCAGTACTTC. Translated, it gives CASSLGTGAYEQYF.

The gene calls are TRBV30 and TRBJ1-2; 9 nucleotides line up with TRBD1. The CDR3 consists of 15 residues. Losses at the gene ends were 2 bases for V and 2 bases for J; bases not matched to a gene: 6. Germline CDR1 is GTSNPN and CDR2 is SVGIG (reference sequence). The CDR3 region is CAWSTGQGRNYGYTF. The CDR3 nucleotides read TGTGCCTGGAGTACCGGACAGGGGAGGAACTATGGCTACACCTTC. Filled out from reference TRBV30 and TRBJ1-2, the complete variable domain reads SQTIHQWPATLVQPVGSPLSLECTVEGTSNPNLYWYRQAAGRGLQLLFYSVGIGQISSEVPQNLSASRPQDRQFILSSKKLLLSDSGFYLCAWSTGQGRNYGYTFGSGTRLTVV.

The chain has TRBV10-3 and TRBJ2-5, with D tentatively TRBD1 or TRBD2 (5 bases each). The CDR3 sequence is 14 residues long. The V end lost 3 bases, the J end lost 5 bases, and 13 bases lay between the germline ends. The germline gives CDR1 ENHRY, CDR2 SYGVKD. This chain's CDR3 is CAISEIREGETQYF. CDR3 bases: TGTGCCATCAGTGAAATTCGTGAGGGGGAGACCCAGTACTTC.

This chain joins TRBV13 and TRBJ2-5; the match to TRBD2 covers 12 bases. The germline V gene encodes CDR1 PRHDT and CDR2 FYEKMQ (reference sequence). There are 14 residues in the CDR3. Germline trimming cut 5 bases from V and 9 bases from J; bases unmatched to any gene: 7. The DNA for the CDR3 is TGTGCCAGCAGCCATTCTAGCGGGAGGGCGGCCCAGTACTTC. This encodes CASSHSSGRAAQYF.

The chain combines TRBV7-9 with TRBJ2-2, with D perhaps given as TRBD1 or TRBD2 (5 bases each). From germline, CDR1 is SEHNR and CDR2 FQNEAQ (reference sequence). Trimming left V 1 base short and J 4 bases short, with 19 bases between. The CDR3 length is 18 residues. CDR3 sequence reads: CASSLGGWGPASTGELFF. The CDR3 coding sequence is TGTGCCAGCAGCTTAGGGGGGTGGGGACCCGCGAGCACCGGGGAGCTGTTTTTT.

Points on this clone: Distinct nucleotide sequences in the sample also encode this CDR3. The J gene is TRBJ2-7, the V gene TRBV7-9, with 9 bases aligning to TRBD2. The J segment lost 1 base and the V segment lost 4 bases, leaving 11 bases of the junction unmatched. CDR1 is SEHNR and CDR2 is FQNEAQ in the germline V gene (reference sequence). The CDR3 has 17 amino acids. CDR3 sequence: CASSSGLLAGISYEQYF. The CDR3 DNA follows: TGTGCCAGCAGCTCGGGCCTTCTAGCGGGGATATCCTACGAGCAGTACTTC.

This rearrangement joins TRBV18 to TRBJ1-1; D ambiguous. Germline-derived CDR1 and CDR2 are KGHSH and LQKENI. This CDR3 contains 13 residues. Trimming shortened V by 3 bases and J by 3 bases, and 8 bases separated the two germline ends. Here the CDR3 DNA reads TGTGCCAGCTCACCCGGGATTGACACTGAAGCTTTCTTT. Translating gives CASSPGIDTEAFF.

As DNA, the CDR3 is TGTGCCAGCAGTTTCCTGGCAACTGAAGCTTTCTTT. Protein sequence: CASSFLATEAFF. The rearrangement uses TRBV12-3 or TRBV12-4 and TRBJ1-1; D uncertain. CDR3 length: 12 amino acids. Trimming stripped 3 bases from V and 5 bases from J, with 7 bases between.

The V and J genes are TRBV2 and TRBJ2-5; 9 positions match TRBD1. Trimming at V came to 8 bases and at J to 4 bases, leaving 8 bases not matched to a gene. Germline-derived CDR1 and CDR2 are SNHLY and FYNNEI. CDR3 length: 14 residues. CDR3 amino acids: CASATGTGIETQYF. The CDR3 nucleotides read TGTGCCAGCGCAACCGGGACAGGGATAGAGACCCAGTACTTC. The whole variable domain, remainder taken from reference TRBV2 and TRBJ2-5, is EPEVTQTPSHQVTQMGQEVILRCVPISNHLYFYWYRQILGQKVEFLVSFYNNEISEKSEIFDDQFSVERPDGSNFTLKIRSTKLEDSAMYFCASATGTGIETQYFGPGTRLLVL.

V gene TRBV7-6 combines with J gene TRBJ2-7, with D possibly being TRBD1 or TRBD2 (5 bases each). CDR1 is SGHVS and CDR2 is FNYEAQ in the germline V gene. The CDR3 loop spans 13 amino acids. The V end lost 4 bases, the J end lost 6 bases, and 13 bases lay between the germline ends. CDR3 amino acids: CASSWDLTSEQYF. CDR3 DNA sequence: TGTGCCAGCAGCTGGGACCTAACTAGCGAGCAGTACTTC.

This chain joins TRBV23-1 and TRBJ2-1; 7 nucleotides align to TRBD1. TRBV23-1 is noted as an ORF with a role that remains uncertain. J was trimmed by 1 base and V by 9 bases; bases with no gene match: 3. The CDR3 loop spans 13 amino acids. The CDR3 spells CASETGSYNEQFF. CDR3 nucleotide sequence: TGCGCCAGTGAGACAGGGTCCTACAATGAGCAGTTCTTC.

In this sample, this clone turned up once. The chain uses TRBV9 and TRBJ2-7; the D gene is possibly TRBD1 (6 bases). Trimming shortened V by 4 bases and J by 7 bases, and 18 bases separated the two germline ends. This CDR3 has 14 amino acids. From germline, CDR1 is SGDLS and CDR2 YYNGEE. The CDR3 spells CASSRRDGGGEQYF. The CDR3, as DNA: TGTGCCAGCAGCCGGCGAGATGGGGGCGGGGAGCAGTACTTC.

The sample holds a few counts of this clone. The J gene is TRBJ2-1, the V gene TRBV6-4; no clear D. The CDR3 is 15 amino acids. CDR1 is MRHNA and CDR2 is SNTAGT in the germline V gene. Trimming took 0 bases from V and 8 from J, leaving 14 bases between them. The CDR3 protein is CASSDSKRFRDEQFF. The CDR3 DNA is TGTGCCAGCAGTGACTCGAAGAGGTTTCGGGATGAGCAGTTCTTC.

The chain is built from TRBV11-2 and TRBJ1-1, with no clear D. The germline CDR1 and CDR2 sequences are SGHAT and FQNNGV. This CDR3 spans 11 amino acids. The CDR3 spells CACAKNTEAFF. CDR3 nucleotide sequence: TGTGCTTGCGCTAAGAACACTGAAGCTTTCTTT.

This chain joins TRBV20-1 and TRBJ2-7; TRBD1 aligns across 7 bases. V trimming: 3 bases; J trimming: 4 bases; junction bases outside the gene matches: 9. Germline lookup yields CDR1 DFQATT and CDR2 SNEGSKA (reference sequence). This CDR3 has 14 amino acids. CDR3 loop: CSASSTGMKYEQYF. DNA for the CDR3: TGCAGTGCTAGTTCGACAGGGATGAAATACGAGCAGTACTTC.

CDR3: CASSYGTASYEQYF. In nucleotides, the CDR3 is TGTGCCAGCAGTTACGGGACAGCCTCCTACGAGCAGTACTTC. This sequence joins TRBV27 and TRBJ2-7; 7 bases are a match to TRBD1. This CDR3 region has 14 residues. CDR1 and CDR2 from the germline V gene are MNHEY and SMNVEV (reference sequence). Germline trimming cut 4 bases from V and 0 bases from J; bases unmatched to any gene: 3.

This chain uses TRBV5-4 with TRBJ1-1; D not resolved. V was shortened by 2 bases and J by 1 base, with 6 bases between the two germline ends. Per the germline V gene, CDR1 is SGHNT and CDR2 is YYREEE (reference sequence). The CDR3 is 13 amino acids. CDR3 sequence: CASSFGENTEAFF. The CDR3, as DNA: TGTGCCAGCAGCTTCGGGGAGAACACTGAAGCTTTCTTT.